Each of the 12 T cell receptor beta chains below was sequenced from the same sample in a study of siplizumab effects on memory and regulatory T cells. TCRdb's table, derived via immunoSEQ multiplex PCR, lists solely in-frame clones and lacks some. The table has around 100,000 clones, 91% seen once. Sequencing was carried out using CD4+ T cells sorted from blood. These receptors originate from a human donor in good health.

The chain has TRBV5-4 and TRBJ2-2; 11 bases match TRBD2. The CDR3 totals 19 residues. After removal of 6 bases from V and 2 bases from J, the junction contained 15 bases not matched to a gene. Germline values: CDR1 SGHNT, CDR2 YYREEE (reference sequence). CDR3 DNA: TGTGCCAGCACCCCAGGGACTAGCGGAAGATCATCAAACACCGGGGAGCTGTTTTTT. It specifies CASTPGTSGRSSNTGELFF.

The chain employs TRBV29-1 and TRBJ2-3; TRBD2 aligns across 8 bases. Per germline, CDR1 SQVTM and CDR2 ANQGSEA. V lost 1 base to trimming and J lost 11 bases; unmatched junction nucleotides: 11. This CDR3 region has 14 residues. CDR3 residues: CSVEGRGAPRGQYF. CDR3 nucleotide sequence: TGCAGCGTTGAAGGGCGGGGGGCCCCCCGGGGGCAGTATTTT.

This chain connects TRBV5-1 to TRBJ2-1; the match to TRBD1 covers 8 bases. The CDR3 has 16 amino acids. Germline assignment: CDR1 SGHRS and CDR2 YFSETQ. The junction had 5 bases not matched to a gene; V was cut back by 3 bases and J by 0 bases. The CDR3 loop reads CASSSSGTGSYNEQFF. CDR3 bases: TGCGCCAGCAGCTCCTCCGGGACAGGCTCCTACAATGAGCAGTTCTTC.

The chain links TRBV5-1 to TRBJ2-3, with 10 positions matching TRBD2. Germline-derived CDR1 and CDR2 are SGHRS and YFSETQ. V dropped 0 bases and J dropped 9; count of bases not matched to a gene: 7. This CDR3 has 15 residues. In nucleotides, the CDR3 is TGCGCCAGCAGCTTGGGGCTAGCGGGGGTGGGGACGCAGTATTTT. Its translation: CASSLGLAGVGTQYF.

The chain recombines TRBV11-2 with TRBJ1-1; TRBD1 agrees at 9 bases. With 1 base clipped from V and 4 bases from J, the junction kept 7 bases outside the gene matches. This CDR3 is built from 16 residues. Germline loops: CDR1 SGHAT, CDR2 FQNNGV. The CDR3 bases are TGTGCCAGCAGCTTAGCTCACAGGGGGCGAGGCACTGAAGCTTTCTTT. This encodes CASSLAHRGRGTEAFF.

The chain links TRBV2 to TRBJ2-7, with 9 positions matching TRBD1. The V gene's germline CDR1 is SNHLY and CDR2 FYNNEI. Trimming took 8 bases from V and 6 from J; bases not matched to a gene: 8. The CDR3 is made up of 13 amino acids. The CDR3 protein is CASHRDRDLEQYF. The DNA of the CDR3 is TGTGCCAGCCATCGGGACAGGGATCTCGAGCAGTACTTC. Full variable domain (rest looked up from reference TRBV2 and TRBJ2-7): EPEVTQTPSHQVTQMGQEVILRCVPISNHLYFYWYRQILGQKVEFLVSFYNNEISEKSEIFDDQFSVERPDGSNFTLKIRSTKLEDSAMYFCASHRDRDLEQYFGPGTRLTVT.

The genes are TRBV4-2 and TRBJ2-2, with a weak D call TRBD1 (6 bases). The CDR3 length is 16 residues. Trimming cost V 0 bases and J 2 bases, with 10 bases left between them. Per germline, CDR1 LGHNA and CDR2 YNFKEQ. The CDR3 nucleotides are TGTGCCAGCAGCCAAGACTCGGACAGCAACACCGGGGAGCTGTTTTTT. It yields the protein CASSQDSDSNTGELFF.

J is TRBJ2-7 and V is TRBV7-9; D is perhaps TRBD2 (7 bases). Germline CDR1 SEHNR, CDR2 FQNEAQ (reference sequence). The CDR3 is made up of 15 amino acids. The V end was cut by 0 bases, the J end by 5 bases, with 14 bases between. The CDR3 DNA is TGTGCCAGCAGCTTAGCAGGGCGGGGGCACCACGAGCAGTACTTC. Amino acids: CASSLAGRGHHEQYF.

In DNA, the CDR3 is TGTGCCAGCAGCCAAGATACGGCTGGCATTCAGTACTTC. Translating gives CASSQDTAGIQYF. The chain is built from TRBV4-2 and TRBJ2-4; D call uncertain. The V gene lost 0 bases and the J gene lost 9 bases, with 9 bases spanning the gap. The CDR3 is made up of 13 amino acids. Per germline, CDR1 LGHNA and CDR2 YNFKEQ.

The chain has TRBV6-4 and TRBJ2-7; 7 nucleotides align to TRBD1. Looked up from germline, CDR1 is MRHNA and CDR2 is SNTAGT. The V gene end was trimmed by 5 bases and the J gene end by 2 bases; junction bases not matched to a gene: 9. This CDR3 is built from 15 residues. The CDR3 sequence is CASSMQGTAPYEQYF. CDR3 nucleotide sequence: TGTGCCAGCAGTATGCAGGGGACAGCTCCCTACGAGCAGTACTTC.

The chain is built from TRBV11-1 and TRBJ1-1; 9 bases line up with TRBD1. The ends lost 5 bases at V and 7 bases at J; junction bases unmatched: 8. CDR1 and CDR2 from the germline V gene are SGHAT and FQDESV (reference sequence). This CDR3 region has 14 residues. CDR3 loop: CASSNTGGWSEAFF. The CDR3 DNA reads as TGTGCCAGCAGCAATACAGGGGGCTGGAGTGAAGCTTTCTTT. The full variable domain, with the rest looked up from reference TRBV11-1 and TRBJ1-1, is EAEVAQSPRYKITEKSQAVAFWCDPISGHATLYWYRQILGQGPELLVQFQDESVVDDSQLPKDRFSAERLKGVDSTLKIQPAELGDSAMYLCASSNTGGWSEAFFGQGTRLTVV.

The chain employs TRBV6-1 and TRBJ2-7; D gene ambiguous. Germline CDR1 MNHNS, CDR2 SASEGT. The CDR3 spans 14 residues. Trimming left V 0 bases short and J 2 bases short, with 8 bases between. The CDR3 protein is CASSEALTTYEQYF. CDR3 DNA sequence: TGTGCCAGCAGTGAAGCGCTGACCACCTACGAGCAGTACTTC.